The sample holds a few counts of the clone carrying this T cell receptor beta chain. This sample was taken from a study of blood T cell repertoires in COVID-19. On the study more broadly: The study drew acute and convalescent COVID-19 samples from the United States, Italy and Spain.

The junction had 5 bases not matched to a gene; V was cut back by 5 bases and J by 3 bases. The CDR3 contains 15 residues. Germline V CDR1 and CDR2: MNHEY, SVGAGI. Produced via immunoSEQ multiplex PCR; TCRdb's table is partial and in-frame only. The sample has 200,000 to 250,000 clones; roughly four fifths are singletons. The origin of this receptor is a woman in her forties or fifties who had been exposed to COVID-19. Input material: PBMCs or T cells enriched from blood (not recorded which). V gene TRBV6-5 combines with J gene TRBJ1-3, with 9 bases identical to TRBD1. The CDR3 reads CASSTGTGNGNTIYF. In DNA form, the CDR3 reads TGTGCCAGCAGTACCGGGACAGGGAATGGAAACACCATATATTTT.